This T cell receptor beta chain is drawn from a study of beta chain features in type 1 diabetes. Study background: Comparable age, gender and cell yields were observed in patients relative to healthy donors. Overall study results and limits: Type 1 diabetes patients had VDJ junctions that carried fewer insertions and more deletions. A moderate, significant TCRB CDR3 shortening appeared in type 1 diabetes across four CD4+ subsets.

The isolated RNA, all of it, was reverse transcribed, so expressed TCRB transcripts were what got sequenced. Only in-frame clones appear in the TCRdb table, and some are missing; sequencing was by immunoSEQ multiplex PCR. This table holds some 220,000 clones, about a tenth found once. By way of CD45RO/CCR7/CD25/CD127/CD95/CD27, the CD4+ regulatory, stem cell-like memory, central memory and naive cells were sorted. For this clone: Its cognate antigen is unknown.

Between the trimmed V and J ends, which lost 1 base and 4 bases, there was a span of 13 bases. The CDR3 has 15 residues. The germline gives CDR1 LNHNV, CDR2 YYDKDF (reference sequence). The genes are TRBV15 and TRBJ1-1; D is unclear. The source of this sequence is a young man in good health. Sample: central memory CD4+ T cells from blood. DNA for the CDR3: TGTGCCACCAGCAGAGGTTTAGGGAGTACCACTGAAGCTTTCTTT. Translated: CATSRGLGSTTEAFF.